The TCR beta chain under discussion was sequenced for a study of human T cells and chemical hapten exposure. Study summary: The variation in per-sample TCR yields arose mainly from small differences in pooled library volumes. Overall study results and limits: Patch test score was positively correlated with the counts of TCRs that had expanded at PT1. The number of TCRs over 1 in 1000 frequency stayed unchanged after DPC.

Each cDNA molecule in the library carried unique molecular identifiers. TCRdb re-analysed the RACE reads in MiXCR, keeping a single row per CDR3 protein. This table has approximately 84,000 distinct CDR3 sequences, roughly 10% appearing once. Documented time point: patch test 2, 6 weeks after DPC sensitization. Noted treatment: therapeutic diphenylcyclopropenone sensitization with weekly scalp DPC. At least ten counts were recorded for this clonotype. Its target is not known. This receptor was taken from a woman in her thirties with alopecia areata. Some clones in this sample may be carry-over from other donors' samples. The specimen comprised whole blood, sampled in connection with sensitization to the hapten diphenylcyclopropenone (DPC).

CDR3 region: CSATGRTTDTQYF. The DNA of the CDR3 is TGCAGTGCTACCGGGAGGACCACAGATACGCAGTATTTT. J is TRBJ2-3 and V is TRBV20-1, with TRBD2 matching over 7 bases. V lost 4 bases to trimming and J lost 2 bases; unmatched junction nucleotides: 3. The CDR3 consists of 13 residues. Germline loops: CDR1 DFQATT, CDR2 SNEGSKA (reference sequence).